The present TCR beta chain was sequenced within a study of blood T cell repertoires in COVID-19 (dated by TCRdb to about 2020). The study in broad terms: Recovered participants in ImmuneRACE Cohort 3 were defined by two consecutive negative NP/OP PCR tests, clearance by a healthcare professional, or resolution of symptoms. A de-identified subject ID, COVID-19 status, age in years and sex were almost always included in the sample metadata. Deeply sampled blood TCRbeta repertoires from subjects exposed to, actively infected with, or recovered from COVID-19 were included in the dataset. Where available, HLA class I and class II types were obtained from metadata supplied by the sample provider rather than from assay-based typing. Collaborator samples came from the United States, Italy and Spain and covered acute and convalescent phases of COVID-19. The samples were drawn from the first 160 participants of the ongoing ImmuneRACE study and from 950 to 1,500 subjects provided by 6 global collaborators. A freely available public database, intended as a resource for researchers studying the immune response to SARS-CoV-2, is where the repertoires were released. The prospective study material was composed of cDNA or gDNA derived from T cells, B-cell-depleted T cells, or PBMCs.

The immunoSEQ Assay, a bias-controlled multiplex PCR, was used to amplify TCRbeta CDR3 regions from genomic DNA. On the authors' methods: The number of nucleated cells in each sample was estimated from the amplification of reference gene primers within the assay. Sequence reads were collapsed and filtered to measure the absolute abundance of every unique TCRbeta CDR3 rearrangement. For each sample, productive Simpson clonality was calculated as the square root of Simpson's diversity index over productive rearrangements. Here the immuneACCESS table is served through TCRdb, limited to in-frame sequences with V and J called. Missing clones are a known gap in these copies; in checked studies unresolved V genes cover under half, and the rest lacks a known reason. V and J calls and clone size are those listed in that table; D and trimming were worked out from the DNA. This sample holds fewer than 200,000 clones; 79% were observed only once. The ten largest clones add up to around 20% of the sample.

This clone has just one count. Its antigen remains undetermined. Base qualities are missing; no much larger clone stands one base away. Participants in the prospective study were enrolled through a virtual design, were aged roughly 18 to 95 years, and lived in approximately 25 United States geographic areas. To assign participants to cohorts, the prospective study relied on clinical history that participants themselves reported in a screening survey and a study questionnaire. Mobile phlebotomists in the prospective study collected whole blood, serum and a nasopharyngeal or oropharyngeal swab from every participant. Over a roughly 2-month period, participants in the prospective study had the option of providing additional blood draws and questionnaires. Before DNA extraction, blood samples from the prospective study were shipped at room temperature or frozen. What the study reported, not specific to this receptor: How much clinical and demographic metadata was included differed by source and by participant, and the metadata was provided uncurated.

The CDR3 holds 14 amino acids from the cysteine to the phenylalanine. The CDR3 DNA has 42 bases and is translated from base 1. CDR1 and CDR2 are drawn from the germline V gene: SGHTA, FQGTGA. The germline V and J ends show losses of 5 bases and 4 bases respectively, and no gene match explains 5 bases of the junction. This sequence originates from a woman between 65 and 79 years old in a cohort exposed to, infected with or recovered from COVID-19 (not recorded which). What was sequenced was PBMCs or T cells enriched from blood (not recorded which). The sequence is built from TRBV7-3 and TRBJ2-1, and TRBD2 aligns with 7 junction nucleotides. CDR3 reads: CASSQLASYNEQFF. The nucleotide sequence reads TGTGCCAGCAGCCAACTAGCGTCTTACAATGAGCAGTTCTTC.